The 20 T cell receptor beta chains below come from one sample, sequenced in a study of blood T cell repertoires in COVID-19. The repertoire was sequenced with immunoSEQ multiplex PCR; TCRdb's copy has only in-frame clones and lacks some. The data hold fewer than 200,000 clones, with roughly four fifths observed a single time. Sequenced: peripheral blood. The receptors come from an elderly woman with acute or convalescent COVID-19.

The rearrangement uses TRBV19 and TRBJ1-4; D gene uncertain. This CDR3 comprises 16 residues. Germline V gene sequence: CDR1 LNHDA, CDR2 SQIVND (reference sequence). Trimming stripped 6 bases from V and 0 bases from J, with 14 bases between. The chain's CDR3 is CASRNTVRTTNEKLFF. DNA of the CDR3: TGTGCCAGTAGGAATACAGTCAGAACAACTAATGAAAAACTGTTTTTT.

The chain joins TRBV5-1 to TRBJ1-1; 8 bases line up with TRBD1. CDR1 and CDR2 (germline): SGHRS, YFSETQ. The CDR3 sequence is 14 residues long. The V segment lost 1 base and the J segment 3 bases; nucleotides outside the gene matches: 2. In DNA form, the CDR3 reads TGCGCCAGCAGCTTGAACAGGGGGGACACTGAAGCTTTCTTT. Translating gives CASSLNRGDTEAFF.

The gene calls are TRBV3-1 (or the pseudogene TRBV3-2) and TRBJ2-5; D is undetermined. This CDR3 has 16 residues. Germline assignment: CDR1 LGHDT and CDR2 YNNKEL (reference sequence). Trimming left V 1 base short and J 3 bases short, with 15 bases between. The CDR3 region has the DNA TGTGCCAGCAGCCAAGCCCCCAGGTTCCTGGAAGAGACCCAGTACTTC. Translating it yields CASSQAPRFLEETQYF.

The chain employs TRBV5-4 and TRBJ2-3; the D gene is possibly TRBD2 (5 bases). Per the germline V gene, CDR1 is SGHNT and CDR2 is YYREEE (reference sequence). The CDR3 length is 15 residues. The V and J ends lost 3 bases and 1 base respectively, with 12 bases between them. CDR3 region: CASSSTSAGTDTQYF. The CDR3 DNA reads TGTGCCAGCAGCTCAACTTCAGCGGGCACAGATACGCAGTATTTT.

The J gene is TRBJ2-3, the V gene TRBV5-1, with D unresolved. Trimming cost V 3 bases and J 5 bases, with 7 bases left between them. Germline CDR1 and CDR2: SGHRS and YFSETQ. The CDR3 is 12 residues long. CDR3 bases: TGCGCCAGCAGCTACCTATTAGATACGCAGTATTTT. Translating it yields CASSYLLDTQYF.

The rearrangement joins TRBV11-3 to TRBJ2-3; TRBD2 matches at 9 bases. CDR1 is SGHNT, CDR2 YENEEA, per germline. The CDR3 length is 20 residues. V trimming: 3 bases; J trimming: 2 bases; junction bases outside the gene matches: 18. The CDR3 coding sequence is TGTGCCAGCAGCTTGGGGGTTCCTAGCGGGGCCAAAACCCACACAGATACGCAGTATTTT. It codes for CASSLGVPSGAKTHTDTQYF.

This chain joins TRBV6-5 and TRBJ1-2, with 7 bases matching TRBD1. Germline V CDR1 and CDR2: MNHEY, SVGAGI. This CDR3 is built from 12 residues. Trimming at V came to 4 bases and at J to 7 bases, leaving 3 bases not matched to a gene. CDR3 sequence: CASSWDSIGYTF. CDR3 nucleotide sequence: TGTGCCAGCAGTTGGGACAGTATTGGCTACACCTTC.

There are many counts of this clone. CDR3 region: CASSLGDWVEANTGELFF. CDR3 DNA sequence: TGTGCCAGCAGCTTGGGAGATTGGGTCGAGGCGAACACCGGGGAGCTGTTTTTT. This sequence joins TRBV5-4 and TRBJ2-2; no clear D gene. Between the trimmed V and J ends, which lost 0 bases and 0 bases, there was a span of 15 bases. This CDR3 is 18 amino acids long. Germline values: CDR1 SGHNT, CDR2 YYREEE (reference sequence).

The gene calls are TRBV7-3 and TRBJ2-1, with TRBD2 matching over 10 bases. The germline V gene has CDR1 SGHTA and CDR2 FQGTGA. With 5 bases clipped from V and 0 bases from J, the junction kept 7 bases outside the gene matches. The CDR3 length is 17 residues. The DNA of the CDR3 is TGTGCCAGCAGCCACACTAGCGGGAAGAGCTCCTACAATGAGCAGTTCTTC. Residues: CASSHTSGKSSYNEQFF.

The CDR3 sequence is CASSYSGGEATQYF. CDR3 coding DNA: TGTGCCAGCAGTTACTCGGGGGGGGAAGCGACCCAGTACTTC. The J gene is TRBJ2-5, the V gene TRBV6-2 or TRBV6-3, with TRBD2 identical over 7 bases. CDR1 MNHEY and CDR2 SVGEGT come from the germline V gene. V trimming: 0 bases; J trimming: 7 bases; junction bases outside the gene matches: 5. The CDR3 runs 14 residues.

In this sample, this clone turned up once. CDR3 nucleotides: TGCGCCAGCAGTCCGGGACAGGGAGTCGCAGATACGCAGTATTTT. As protein: CASSPGQGVADTQYF. The V and J genes are TRBV23-1 and TRBJ2-3; the match to TRBD1 covers 9 bases. TRBV23-1 is identified as an open reading frame with a role that is uncertain. The CDR3 is 15 residues long. The J segment lost 4 bases and the V segment lost 4 bases, leaving 6 bases of the junction unmatched.

The chain couples TRBV7-8 to TRBJ1-1; D may be TRBD1 (5 bases). The CDR3 has 14 amino acids. Trimming shortened V by 5 bases and J by 1 base, and 11 bases separated the two germline ends. In germline, CDR1 is SGHVS, CDR2 FQNEAQ. CDR3 region: CASSEDTKNTEAFF. As DNA, the CDR3 is TGTGCCAGCAGCGAGGACACAAAGAACACTGAAGCTTTCTTT.

V gene TRBV7-8 combines with J gene TRBJ2-3; D is perhaps TRBD2 (6 bases). There are 15 residues in the CDR3. Trimming cost V 1 base and J 1 base, with 9 bases left between them. Germline V gene lookup returns CDR1 SGHVS and CDR2 FQNEAQ. The CDR3 bases are TGTGCCAGCAGCTTAGGGGACTTAGGCACAGATACGCAGTATTTT. Translation: CASSLGDLGTDTQYF.

The sample holds many counts of this clone. This rearrangement joins TRBV11-2 to TRBJ2-7; tentative D call: TRBD2 (7 bases). This CDR3 is 14 amino acids long. Looked up from germline, CDR1 is SGHAT and CDR2 is FQNNGV. Trimming took off 5 bases at V and 3 bases at J, with 14 bases between the two ends. The CDR3 sequence is CASSIQRGHYEQYF. The CDR3 DNA reads as TGTGCCAGCAGCATCCAGCGGGGACACTACGAGCAGTACTTC.

J is TRBJ1-3 and V is TRBV5-1, with 7 bases fitting TRBD1. The CDR3 spans 14 residues. J lost 8 bases, V lost 4 bases, and 9 bases had no gene match. Germline V gene lookup returns CDR1 SGHRS and CDR2 YFSETQ. This CDR3 is CASSRGTAGDTIYF. CDR3 nucleotides: TGCGCCAGCAGCCGTGGGACAGCCGGGGACACCATATATTTT.

The chain links TRBV4-1 to TRBJ1-4; D is possibly TRBD1 (5 bases). Germline CDR1 MGHRA, CDR2 YSYEKL. CDR3 size: 13 residues. V lost 0 bases and J lost 11, with 10 bases in between. The CDR3 loop is CASSQDRGVKLFF. The CDR3 DNA sequence: TGCGCCAGCAGCCAAGATCGGGGGGTGAAACTGTTTTTT.

The V call is TRBV5-1, the J call TRBJ2-1, with TRBD2 matching 9 bases. The CDR3 consists of 15 residues. Unmatched junction bases numbered 7, after V lost 0 bases and J lost 9 bases. CDR1 is SGHRS, CDR2 YFSETQ, per germline. The DNA of the CDR3 is TGCGCCAGCAGCTTGGGACTAGCGGCTGGGGGTGAGCAGTTCTTC. This gives the protein CASSLGLAAGGEQFF.

The chain joins TRBV30 to TRBJ1-1; TRBD1 aligns across 7 bases. This CDR3 is built from 14 residues. The germline gives CDR1 GTSNPN, CDR2 SVGIG (reference sequence). Germline trimming cut 2 bases from V and 7 bases from J; bases unmatched to any gene: 10. The chain's CDR3 is CAWSTGQNIGEAFF. The CDR3 region has the DNA TGTGCCTGGAGTACGGGACAGAACATTGGTGAAGCTTTCTTT. Variable domain in full (rest from reference TRBV30 and TRBJ1-1): SQTIHQWPATLVQPVGSPLSLECTVEGTSNPNLYWYRQAAGRGLQLLFYSVGIGQISSEVPQNLSASRPQDRQFILSSKKLLLSDSGFYLCAWSTGQNIGEAFFGQGTRLTVV.

The genes are TRBV9 and TRBJ1-5; 7 nucleotides agree with TRBD1. The germline CDR1 and CDR2 sequences are SGDLS and YYNGEE. CDR3 length: 16 amino acids. J was trimmed by 4 bases and V by 7 bases; bases with no gene match: 14. CDR3 residues: CASSPGGQVRNQPQHF. The CDR3 DNA reads as TGTGCCAGCTCCCCCGGAGGACAGGTCAGGAATCAGCCCCAGCATTTT. Based on the CDR3 plus reference TRBV9 and TRBJ1-5, the full variable domain is DSGVTQTPKHLITATGQRVTLRCSPRSGDLSVYWYQQSLDQGLQFLIQYYNGEERAKGNILERFSAQQFPDLHSELNLSSLELGDSALYFCASSPGGQVRNQPQHFGDGTRLSIL.

This clone was seen once. V is TRBV9 and J is TRBJ1-6; D is possibly TRBD1 (6 bases). The CDR3 runs to 14 residues. Deletions cut 7 bases from V and 6 bases from J, with 14 bases between. Per germline, CDR1 SGDLS and CDR2 YYNGEE. For the CDR3, the DNA is TGTGCCAGCCGCCGGGACAACAGTAATTCACCCCTCCACTTT. Amino acids: CASRRDNSNSPLHF.